What follows are 13 T cell receptor beta chains derived from one specimen sequenced in a study of vaccination and CD4 T cells after COVID-19. Their target antigens are unknown. Treatment reported: 10-day PBMC culture with coronavirus spike peptide pools or control peptides (ViraFEST assay). Cultured CD4+ T cell DNA was sequenced using the Oncomine TCR Beta short-read assay. TCRdb processed the PCR reads anew with MiXCR; each CDR3 protein has one entry. The data hold more than 9,000 distinct CDR3 sequences, with around 66% observed a single time. Sequences were obtained from CD4+ T cells from blood, cultured in vitro. These receptors were collected from a human donor who had recovered from COVID-19.

V usage is TRBV6-4 and J usage is TRBJ2-7, with 8 nucleotides matching TRBD1. CDR3 length: 14 amino acids. Germline lookup yields CDR1 MRHNA and CDR2 SNTAGT. V lost 3 bases and J lost 2; bases outside the gene matches: 3. CDR3 region: CASSEWTGPYEQYF. The CDR3 nucleotides are TGTGCCAGCAGTGAGTGGACAGGGCCCTACGAGCAGTACTTC.

V and J are TRBV6-1 and TRBJ2-4, with D possibly matching TRBD2 (5 bases). Trimming removed 7 bases from V and 7 bases from J, with 11 bases in between. Germline CDR1 and CDR2: MNHNS and SASEGT. The length of the CDR3 is 12 residues. The CDR3 DNA is TGTGCCAGCAAAGAGGGTGAGAACATTCAGTACTTC. Protein: CASKEGENIQYF.

The chain has TRBV19 and TRBJ1-1; 7 bases agree with TRBD1. J lost 5 bases, V lost 5 bases, and 5 bases had no gene match. Germline lookup yields CDR1 LNHDA and CDR2 SQIVND (reference sequence). The CDR3 consists of 13 residues. The CDR3 DNA reads as TGTGCCAGTAGTGTCCGACAGGGAACTGAAGCTTTCTTT. It codes for CASSVRQGTEAFF.

The CDR3 loop is CASSYSTSGIPTAYF. The CDR3 DNA reads as TGTGCCAGCAGTTACTCTACTAGCGGGATCCCTACGGCGTACTTC. V is TRBV6-2 or TRBV6-3 and J is TRBJ2-7, with 10 bases aligning to TRBD2. Germline V gene sequence: CDR1 MNHEY, CDR2 SVGEGT. J was trimmed by 12 bases and V by 0 bases; bases with no gene match: 11. The CDR3 covers 15 residues.

This chain links TRBV25-1 with TRBJ1-6; D remains ambiguous. Trimming pared 6 bases from V and 6 bases from J, leaving 6 bases between. The CDR3 totals 12 residues. From germline, CDR1 is MGHDK and CDR2 SYGVNS. CDR3 coding DNA: TGTGCCAGCAGACAACCTAATTCACCCCTCCACTTT. This translates into CASRQPNSPLHF.

The chain has TRBV15 and TRBJ1-3, with 9 nucleotides matching TRBD1. With 3 bases clipped from V and 1 base from J, the junction kept 4 bases outside the gene matches. The germline V gene encodes CDR1 LNHNV and CDR2 YYDKDF (reference sequence). The CDR3 runs to 16 residues. Written as DNA, the CDR3 is TGTGCCACCAGCAGGGCACAGGGGGCATCTGGAAACACCATATATTTT. This gives the protein CATSRAQGASGNTIYF.

The chain combines TRBV24-1 with TRBJ2-1; D gene ambiguous. This CDR3 region has 15 residues. V was clipped by 2 bases and J by 3 bases, with 10 bases between them. Germline loops: CDR1 KGHDR, CDR2 SFDVKD. The DNA of the CDR3 is TGTGCCACCAGTGATTCCCGGACCGGCTACAATGAGCAGTTCTTC. This gives the protein CATSDSRTGYNEQFF.

This chain links TRBV7-2 with TRBJ2-7, with TRBD1 identical over 8 bases. The CDR3 is made up of 13 amino acids. V lost 5 bases and J lost 6; bases outside the gene matches: 6. Germline CDR1 and CDR2: SGHTA and FQGNSA. The CDR3 DNA follows: TGTGCCAGCAGCACGGGACAGGTCAGCGAGCAGTACTTC. Its protein product is CASSTGQVSEQYF. The full variable domain, its missing parts supplied by reference TRBV7-2 and TRBJ2-7, is GAGVSQSPSNKVTEKGKDVELRCDPISGHTALYWYRQSLGQGLEFLIYFQGNSAPDKSGLPSDRFSAERTGGSVSTLTIQRTQQEDSAVYLCASSTGQVSEQYFGPGTRLTVT.

V and J are TRBV6-2 or TRBV6-3 and TRBJ2-7; D perhaps matches TRBD2 (5 bases). This CDR3 is 13 amino acids long. CDR1 is MNHEY and CDR2 is SVGEGT in the germline V gene. V was trimmed by 7 bases and J by 6 bases, leaving 16 bases between them. CDR3 nucleotide sequence: TGTGCCAGCACCCAGGCGAGGGTAGGCGAGCAGTACTTC. Translating it yields CASTQARVGEQYF.

The genes are TRBV27 and TRBJ2-1, with 9 bases fitting TRBD2. The V gene's germline CDR1 is MNHEY and CDR2 SMNVEV (reference sequence). The CDR3 spans 16 residues. Trimming took 4 bases from V and 2 from J; bases not matched to a gene: 6. The CDR3 nucleotides read TGTGCCAGCAGTTCCCAACTAGCGGGTACCTACAATGAGCAGTTCTTC. This gives the protein CASSSQLAGTYNEQFF.

This clonotype appeared a few times. This chain uses TRBV20-1 with TRBJ2-3; possibly TRBD1 for D (6 bases). Trimming took 3 bases from V and 10 from J, leaving 17 bases between them. The germline V gene has CDR1 DFQATT and CDR2 SNEGSKA (reference sequence). This CDR3 spans 13 amino acids. The DNA for the CDR3 is TGCAGTGCTAGCGATCCCCAGCGGACAGCGCAGTATTTT. Translated: CSASDPQRTAQYF.

This chain connects TRBV2 to TRBJ1-5; 9 bases map to TRBD1. V dropped 6 bases and J dropped 5; count of bases not matched to a gene: 11. The CDR3 covers 16 residues. CDR1 and CDR2 from the germline V gene are SNHLY and FYNNEI. Here the CDR3 reads CASRGSSGQGHQPQHF. In nucleotides, the CDR3 is TGTGCCAGCAGGGGATCTTCGGGACAGGGCCATCAGCCCCAGCATTTT. The complete variable domain, with remaining parts taken from reference TRBV2 and TRBJ1-5, reads EPEVTQTPSHQVTQMGQEVILRCVPISNHLYFYWYRQILGQKVEFLVSFYNNEISEKSEIFDDQFSVERPDGSNFTLKIRSTKLEDSAMYFCASRGSSGQGHQPQHFGDGTRLSIL.

CDR3 nucleotide sequence: TGCAGTGCTAGTGACCCTTGGAGCGACGAGCAGTACTTC. This encodes CSASDPWSDEQYF. The V gene is TRBV20-1, the J gene TRBJ2-7, with D uncertain. V was shortened by 3 bases and J by 5 bases, with 14 bases between the two germline ends. Germline CDR1 and CDR2: DFQATT and SNEGSKA (reference sequence). The CDR3 is 13 amino acids.